This TCR beta chain was found in a study of identical twins. General study findings and limits: Conclusions relied on cross-sectional statistical analysis, not following the same donors.

V lost 6 bases, J lost 4 bases, and 11 bases stayed unmatched. The CDR3 spans 15 residues. Germline V gene lookup returns CDR1 MNHNS and CDR2 SASEGT. cDNA molecules carried unique molecular identifiers, and template switching added a universal primer site. TCRdb independently ran MiXCR on the 5' RACE reads; one entry per CDR3 protein. Counted here are some 240,000 distinct CDR3 sequences, over 9.5% occurring once; the ten biggest clones make up 9% to 10%. Every sampled donor was Caucasian and healthy. About this clonotype: The antigen is unknown.

This TCR was sampled from a man in his fifties in good health. Sequencing was carried out using memory T cells sorted from blood. This chain joins TRBV6-1 and TRBJ1-2; TRBD1 aligns across 7 bases. CDR3: CASRKRTGLSYGYTF. For the CDR3, the DNA is TGTGCCAGCAGAAAAAGGACAGGCTTATCCTATGGCTACACCTTC.